Presented here are 20 T cell receptor beta chains from one specimen sequenced in a study of resident and recirculating memory T cells in vitiligo. Only in-frame clones appear in the TCRdb table, and some are missing; sequencing was by immunoSEQ multiplex PCR. This sample has roughly 80,000 clones, with approximately 90% found just once. Sequenced: blood. These receptors came from a male donor with vitiligo.

The gene calls are TRBV7-9 and TRBJ1-3; D is unclear. Germline assignment: CDR1 SEHNR and CDR2 FQNEAQ (reference sequence). V lost 4 bases, J lost 6 bases, and 7 bases lay in between. The CDR3 has 12 amino acids. CDR3 nucleotides: TGTGCCAGCAGCTGGGGAGCAAACACCATATATTTT. This encodes CASSWGANTIYF.

The rearrangement links TRBV4-1 to TRBJ2-1; perhaps TRBD1 as D (6 bases). V lost 4 bases to trimming and J lost 7 bases, with 14 bases between them. The CDR3 length is 14 residues. Germline V gene sequence: CDR1 MGHRA, CDR2 YSYEKL. CDR3 protein: CASSRSGVGNEQFF. CDR3 nucleotides: TGCGCCAGCAGCCGATCAGGGGTAGGGAATGAGCAGTTCTTC.

The gene calls are TRBV5-1 and TRBJ1-1; D possibly corresponds to TRBD1 (6 bases). The length of the CDR3 is 15 residues. CDR1 SGHRS and CDR2 YFSETQ come from the germline V gene. Trimming cost V 1 base and J 0 bases, with 10 bases left between them. CDR3 loop: CASSLNGDMNTEAFF. In nucleotides, the CDR3 is TGCGCCAGCAGCTTGAATGGGGACATGAACACTGAAGCTTTCTTT.

The J gene is TRBJ2-7, the V gene TRBV5-4; 9 bases fit TRBD2. This CDR3 has 16 amino acids. V shed 0 bases, J shed 1 base, and the junction held 5 bases outside the gene matches. The germline gives CDR1 SGHNT, CDR2 YYREEE (reference sequence). The CDR3 sequence is CASSLGGAGGSYEQYF. CDR3 nucleotide sequence: TGTGCCAGCAGCTTGGGAGGGGCGGGAGGGTCCTACGAGCAGTACTTC.

The J gene is TRBJ2-3, the V gene TRBV7-9; 7 nucleotides match TRBD2. CDR1 and CDR2 from the germline V gene are SEHNR and FQNEAQ (reference sequence). After removal of 1 base from V and 3 bases from J, the junction contained 10 bases not matched to a gene. This CDR3 contains 17 residues. The chain's CDR3 is CASSLDRTREWTDTQYF. The CDR3 DNA sequence: TGTGCCAGCAGCTTAGATCGCACGCGGGAGTGGACAGATACGCAGTATTTT.

V and J are TRBV7-2 and TRBJ1-5; possible D gene TRBD1, 5 bases. The V end lost 2 bases, the J end lost 2 bases, and 7 bases lay between the germline ends. The V gene's germline CDR1 is SGHTA and CDR2 FQGNSA. The length of the CDR3 is 14 residues. This CDR3 is CASSLIRGNQPQHF. The CDR3 coding sequence is TGTGCCAGCAGCTTAATCAGGGGCAATCAGCCCCAGCATTTT. Together with reference TRBV7-2 and TRBJ1-5, the CDR3 gives the full variable domain: GAGVSQSPSNKVTEKGKDVELRCDPISGHTALYWYRQSLGQGLEFLIYFQGNSAPDKSGLPSDRFSAERTGGSVSTLTIQRTQQEDSAVYLCASSLIRGNQPQHFGDGTRLSIL.

The rearrangement links TRBV5-1 to TRBJ1-2; maybe TRBD1 (5 bases). The length of the CDR3 is 13 residues. Germline loops: CDR1 SGHRS, CDR2 YFSETQ. Trimming took 4 bases from V and 4 from J, leaving 11 bases between them. The CDR3 DNA sequence: TGCGCCAGCAGCCCGGAGGGGAGCTATGGCTACACCTTC. This codes for CASSPEGSYGYTF.

The chain is built from TRBV27 and TRBJ2-3, with 9 bases lining up with TRBD2. From germline, CDR1 is MNHEY and CDR2 SMNVEV (reference sequence). The CDR3 loop spans 17 amino acids. The V gene end was trimmed by 2 bases and the J gene end by 0 bases; junction bases not matched to a gene: 6. The CDR3 loop is CASSLGASGISTDTQYF. Written as DNA, the CDR3 is TGTGCCAGCAGTTTAGGGGCTAGCGGGATTAGCACAGATACGCAGTATTTT.

V gene TRBV13 combines with J gene TRBJ2-5; 7 bases are shared with TRBD2. Germline CDR1 reads PRHDT; CDR2 reads FYEKMQ (reference sequence). Trimming at V came to 4 bases and at J to 4 bases, leaving 9 bases not matched to a gene. The CDR3 extends over 15 amino acids. CDR3 sequence: CASSSGERESETQYF. The CDR3, as DNA: TGTGCCAGCAGCTCCGGGGAGCGGGAATCAGAGACCCAGTACTTC.

The genes are TRBV5-4 and TRBJ2-7, with 16 bases lining up with TRBD2. V dropped 4 bases and J dropped 4; count of bases not matched to a gene: 2. From germline, CDR1 is SGHNT and CDR2 YYREEE (reference sequence). There are 15 residues in the CDR3. In DNA, the CDR3 is TGTGCCAGCAGCACGGGACTAGCGGGAGGGTACGAGCAGTACTTC. The encoded protein is CASSTGLAGGYEQYF. The variable domain in full, completed from reference TRBV5-4 and TRBJ2-7, reads ETGVTQSPTHLIKTRGQQVTLRCSSQSGHNTVSWYQQALGQGPQFIFQYYREEENGRGNFPPRFSGLQFPNYSSELNVNALELDDSALYLCASSTGLAGGYEQYFGPGTRLTVT.

V is TRBV7-8 and J is TRBJ1-1; 10 bases line up with TRBD1. In germline, CDR1 is SGHVS, CDR2 FQNEAQ. The CDR3 is 16 amino acids. V shed 4 bases and J 2 bases; nucleotides not matched to a gene: 7. The CDR3 loop reads CASSYGTGVGNTEAFF. In DNA, the CDR3 is TGTGCCAGCAGCTACGGGACAGGGGTGGGCAACACTGAAGCTTTCTTT.

The chain combines TRBV2 with TRBJ1-5; 10 bases match TRBD1. Germline-derived CDR1 and CDR2 are SNHLY and FYNNEI. CDR3 size: 14 residues. V was pared by 7 bases and J by 5 bases, with 5 bases of the junction left unmatched. The CDR3 loop is CASTRQGADQPQHF. Written as DNA, the CDR3 is TGTGCCAGCACCCGACAGGGGGCAGATCAGCCCCAGCATTTT.

The V and J genes are TRBV10-3 and TRBJ2-7, with TRBD2 matching over 8 bases. Trimming took 2 bases from V and 6 from J; bases not matched to a gene: 6. This CDR3 region has 14 residues. Per germline, CDR1 ENHRY and CDR2 SYGVKD. Here the CDR3 reads CAISEGLASPEQYF. As DNA, the CDR3 is TGTGCCATCAGTGAGGGACTAGCTTCCCCCGAGCAGTACTTC.

V is TRBV5-1 and J is TRBJ2-3; the match to TRBD2 covers 7 bases. The germline V gene has CDR1 SGHRS and CDR2 YFSETQ. The CDR3 has 17 residues. The V gene end was trimmed by 1 base and the J gene end by 3 bases; junction bases not matched to a gene: 11. This chain's CDR3 is CASSLWTGGGRTDTQYF. CDR3 coding DNA: TGCGCCAGCAGCTTGTGGACGGGCGGGGGTAGGACAGATACGCAGTATTTT.

The chain carries TRBV5-1 and TRBJ2-3; no reliable D call. Germline assignment: CDR1 SGHRS and CDR2 YFSETQ. The CDR3 length is 14 residues. With 4 bases removed from V and 1 base from J, the gap between germline ends came to 10 bases. The CDR3 loop reads CASSGMGGTDTQYF. The CDR3 DNA sequence: TGCGCCAGCAGCGGAATGGGCGGCACAGATACGCAGTATTTT.

V is TRBV5-1 and J is TRBJ2-3, with 14 nucleotides matching TRBD2. Losses at the gene ends were 4 bases for V and 8 bases for J; bases not matched to a gene: 9. Germline CDR1 SGHRS, CDR2 YFSETQ. This CDR3 has 16 amino acids. The chain's CDR3 is CASSAGTSGRTGTQYF. The CDR3 DNA reads as TGCGCCAGCAGCGCAGGGACTAGCGGGAGAACCGGTACGCAGTATTTT.

This clone is a singleton in its sample. CDR3 DNA sequence: TGTGCTAGTGGTTCGAACTTAGCTGGGACAGGTGATACGCAGTATTTT. It translates to CASGSNLAGTGDTQYF. The V and J genes are TRBV12-5 and TRBJ2-3, with 8 bases identical to TRBD1. This CDR3 is built from 16 residues. The J segment lost 6 bases and the V segment lost 4 bases, leaving 12 bases of the junction unmatched. Germline V gene data show CDR1 as LGHNT and CDR2 as FRNRAP.

This CDR3 reads CASSLVGGQGAADTQYF. CDR3 sequence (DNA): TGTGCCAGCAGCTTAGTTGGGGGACAGGGGGCGGCAGATACGCAGTATTTT. The chain joins TRBV11-2 to TRBJ2-3; 12 bases fit TRBD1. With V trimmed by 1 base and J by 4 bases, 6 bases remained unmatched. The germline V gene has CDR1 SGHAT and CDR2 FQNNGV. The CDR3 has 17 residues.

The gene calls are TRBV18 and TRBJ2-5; D is ambiguous. The CDR3 totals 12 residues. Trimming took off 5 bases at V and 5 bases at J, with 9 bases between the two ends. Per the germline V gene, CDR1 is KGHSH and CDR2 is LQKENI. The CDR3 here is CASSSTEETQYF. The CDR3, as DNA: TGTGCCAGCTCATCCACTGAGGAGACCCAGTACTTC.

The CDR3 DNA is TGTGCCAGCAGTTTATTGGGACAGGGGTTGGATGATACGCAGTATTTT. Residues: CASSLLGQGLDDTQYF. The V call is TRBV28, the J call TRBJ2-3; 10 bases align to TRBD1. Germline loops: CDR1 MDHEN, CDR2 SYDVKM. The J segment lost 6 bases and the V segment lost 1 base, leaving 7 bases of the junction unmatched. CDR3 length equals 16 residues.